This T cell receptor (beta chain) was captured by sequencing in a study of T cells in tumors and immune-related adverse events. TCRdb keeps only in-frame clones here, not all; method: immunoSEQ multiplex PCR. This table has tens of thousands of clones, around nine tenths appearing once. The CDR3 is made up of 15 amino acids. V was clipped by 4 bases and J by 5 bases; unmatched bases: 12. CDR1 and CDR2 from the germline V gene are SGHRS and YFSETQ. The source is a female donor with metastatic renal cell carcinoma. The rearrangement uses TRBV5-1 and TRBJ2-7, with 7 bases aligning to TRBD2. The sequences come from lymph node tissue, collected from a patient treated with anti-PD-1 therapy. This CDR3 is CASSLAGGTPDEQYF. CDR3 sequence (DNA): TGCGCCAGCAGCCTGGCCGGGGGGACTCCCGACGAGCAGTACTTC.